Described below is a single T cell receptor beta chain sequence and its context. Its antigen is undetermined. The CDR3 extends over 15 amino acids. The junction had 1 base not matched to a gene; V was cut back by 0 bases and J by 2 bases. Germline CDR1 and CDR2: MNHEY and SVGEGT. These data originate in a study of CD8 T cells in ankylosing spondylitis. Study-level findings and limits: Ankylosing spondylitis blood appeared to be characterized by a TCR beta motif of several highly homologous variants. Disease-linked clones displayed a CD8+ phenotype and appeared relatively rarely in peripheral blood.

Quantitative molecular-barcoded 5'-RACE generated the TCR beta libraries. MiXCR, run by TCRdb on the 5' RACE reads, gives a single entry per CDR3 protein. The data contain about 440,000 distinct CDR3 sequences, approximately 17% of them singletons. The chain recombines TRBV6-2 or TRBV6-3 with TRBJ1-2, with 9 nucleotides matching TRBD1. Sequencing was performed on blood, either unsorted or a sorted T cell fraction (not recorded which). This receptor was obtained from a male donor with ankylosing spondylitis. This chain's CDR3 is CASSYSTGGNYGYTF. The CDR3 DNA follows: TGTGCCAGCAGTTACTCGACAGGGGGGAACTATGGCTACACCTTC.